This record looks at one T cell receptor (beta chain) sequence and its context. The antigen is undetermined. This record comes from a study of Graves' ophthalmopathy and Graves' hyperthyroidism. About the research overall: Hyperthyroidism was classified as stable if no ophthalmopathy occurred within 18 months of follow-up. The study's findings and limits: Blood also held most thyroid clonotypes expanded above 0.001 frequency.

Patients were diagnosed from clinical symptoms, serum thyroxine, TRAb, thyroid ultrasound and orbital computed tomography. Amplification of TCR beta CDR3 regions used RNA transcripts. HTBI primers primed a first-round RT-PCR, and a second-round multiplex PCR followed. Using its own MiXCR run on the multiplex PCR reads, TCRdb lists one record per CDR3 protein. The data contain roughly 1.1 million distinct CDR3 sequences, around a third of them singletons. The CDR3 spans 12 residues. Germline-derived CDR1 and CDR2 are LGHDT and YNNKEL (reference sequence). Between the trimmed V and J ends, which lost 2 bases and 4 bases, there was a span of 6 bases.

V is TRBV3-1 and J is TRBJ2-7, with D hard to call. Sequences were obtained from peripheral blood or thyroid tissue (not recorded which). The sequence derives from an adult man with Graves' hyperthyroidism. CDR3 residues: CASSQSEYEQYF. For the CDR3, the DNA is TGTGCCAGCAGCCAATCGGAGTACGAGCAGTACTTC.